Listed below are T cell receptor beta chains from one sample, sequenced in a study of molecular identifiers for immune sequencing clone quantification. TCRdb re-called the PCR reads with MiXCR, one entry per CDR3 protein. The profile shows around 40,000 distinct CDR3 sequences, roughly 19% of them singletons. Sequencing was done on a sample of naive CD8+ T cells from blood, with Jurkat cell RNA spiked in. The receptors derive from a human donor in good health. Some libraries in this study had Jurkat cell RNA spiked in. CDR3s include the opening cysteine and the closing phenylalanine or tryptophan. The order of the fields is CDR3 protein, CDR3 DNA, V gene, J gene, D gene, clone size. The D gene is left open where the match is weak. Clone size appears in some rows only: once, few, many, or a class for an expanded clone.

CASSIDLLQETQCF,TGTGCCAGCAGCATCGACTTGTTACAAGAGACCCAGTGCTTC,TRBV7-6,TRBJ2-5,NA,NA
CASSSGGQTEAFF,TGTGCCAGCAGCTCCGGAGGGCAAACTGAAGCTTTCTTT,TRBV5-5,TRBJ1-1,NA,NA
CSARAVGWFVDTQYF,TGCAGTGCTAGAGCTGTGGGATGGTTCGTAGATACGCAGTATTTT,TRBV20-1,TRBJ2-3,NA,many
CAWAGASYEQYF,TGTGCCTGGGCCGGAGCCTCCTACGAGCAGTACTTC,TRBV30,TRBJ2-7,NA,medium-sized
CASSPRGTYEQYF,TGTGCCAGCAGCCCACGAGGTACCTACGAGCAGTACTTC,TRBV4-2,TRBJ2-7,NA,many
CASSLGTGEAFF,TGTGCCAGCAGCCTAGGGACAGGTGAAGCTTTCTTT,TRBV7-3,TRBJ1-1,TRBD1,many
CASSNRTSVYNEQFF,TGTGCCAGCAGTAACCGGACTAGCGTCTACAATGAGCAGTTCTTC,TRBV27,TRBJ2-1,TRBD2,few
CASSLNGNQPQHF,TGTGCCAGCAGTTTAAACGGTAATCAGCCCCAGCATTTT,TRBV12-3/TRBV12-4,TRBJ1-5,NA,many
CAWSVDSYEQYF,TGTGCCTGGAGTGTTGACTCCTACGAGCAGTACTTC,TRBV30,TRBJ2-7,NA,many
CAWSVGQGSPQFF,TGTGCCTGGAGTGTCGGACAGGGAAGTCCACAGTTCTTC,TRBV30,TRBJ2-1,TRBD1,many
CASTPRGGNIQYF,TGTGCCAGCACCCCCCGCGGGGGAAACATTCAGTACTTC,TRBV27,TRBJ2-4,TRBD2,many
CASSWGQGGIAETQYF,TGTGCCAGCAGCTGGGGACAGGGAGGTATAGCGGAGACCCAGTACTTC,TRBV5-4,TRBJ2-5,TRBD1,many
CASSPSLGITEAFF,TGTGCCAGCAGCCCAAGCCTGGGTATCACTGAAGCTTTCTTT,TRBV4-2,TRBJ1-1,NA,many
CASSTQTEDATNEKLFF,TGTGCCAGCAGCACCCAGACAGAAGACGCAACTAATGAAAAACTGTTTTTT,TRBV11-2,TRBJ1-4,NA,many
CASSFGPYNEQFF,TGTGCCAGCAGTTTTGGGCCATACAATGAGCAGTTCTTC,TRBV27,TRBJ2-1,NA,NA
CASSEVTIGSTDTQYF,TGTGCCAGCAGTGAAGTGACAATCGGCAGCACAGATACGCAGTATTTT,TRBV6-1,TRBJ2-3,NA,many
CASRGSGANVLTF,TGTGCCAGCAGAGGCTCTGGGGCCAACGTCCTGACTTTC,TRBV9,TRBJ2-6,NA,many
CAISEFGGTRDTQYF,TGTGCCATCAGTGAGTTTGGGGGCACAAGAGATACGCAGTATTTT,TRBV10-3,TRBJ2-3,NA,many
CASSYRGGNQPQHF,TGTGCCAGCAGTTACAGGGGCGGCAATCAGCCCCAGCATTTT,TRBV12-3/TRBV12-4,TRBJ1-5,TRBD1,many
CASSFYGSTNEKLFF,TGTGCCAGCAGCTTTTACGGGTCAACTAATGAAAAACTGTTTTTT,TRBV7-2,TRBJ1-4,NA,many
CASSLWGQGSYEQYF,TGTGCCAGCAGCTTGTGGGGACAGGGATCCTACGAGCAGTACTTC,TRBV7-9,TRBJ2-7,TRBD1,many
CATSKGGYEQYF,TGTGCCACCAGCAAAGGCGGCTACGAGCAGTACTTC,TRBV15,TRBJ2-7,NA,many
CASSNYNEQFF,TGTGCCAGCAGTAACTACAATGAGCAGTTCTTC,TRBV6-5,TRBJ2-1,NA,many
CASSLGDRYERYF,TGTGCCAGCAGCTTGGGGGACCGCTACGAGCGGTACTTC,TRBV5-6,TRBJ2-7,NA,once